This TCR beta chain was documented in a study of cytomegalovirus exposure and HLA in healthy donors. A multiplex PCR was run with 60 Vbeta primers and 13 Jbeta primers. TCRdb's copy holds only in-frame clones and misses some; the assay was immunoSEQ multiplex PCR. The sample carries some 190,000 clones, around 80% recorded once. V shed 0 bases and J shed 8 bases, with 10 bases lying between them. The CDR3 has 13 amino acids. Germline loops: CDR1 KGHSH, CDR2 LQKENI. The chain joins TRBV18 to TRBJ1-2; D uncertain. The TCR sequence derives from a woman aged 30 to 39 in good health and CMV-seronegative. The source material was PBMCs. CDR3 DNA: TGTGCCAGCTCACCACCGTCGAGGGAGGGCTACACCTTC. This sequence encodes CASSPPSREGYTF.